This record concerns one T cell receptor beta chain sequence. What it binds is unknown. The data derive from a study of siplizumab effects on memory and regulatory T cells. General study findings and limits: Confirmatory evidence of suppressive function in proliferating siplizumab-culture Tregs was not obtained. Only a minority of proliferating CD4+ or CD8+ clones had an assignable naive or memory phenotype, with roughly 75-97% lacking one. Unstimulated naive T cells seemed to show more diversity than memory cells did, and they also seemed to be among the major contributors to the alloresponse.

Approximately 10^5 TCR templates underwent assay in every sample. Data came from immunoSEQ multiplex PCR; TCRdb stores just in-frame clones and leaves some out. The repertoire holds about 87,000 clones, with 80% to 90% as singletons. The CDR3 contains 14 residues. Germline V gives CDR1 SGHRS, CDR2 YFSETQ. The V gene lost 0 bases and the J gene lost 6 bases, with 11 bases spanning the gap. This receptor was identified in a human donor in good health. The sample was CD4+ T cells sorted from blood. The chain recombines TRBV5-1 with TRBJ2-3; the D gene is possibly TRBD1 (5 bases). The CDR3 reads CASSLDSGADTQYF. In DNA, the CDR3 is TGCGCCAGCAGCTTGGACAGTGGGGCGGATACGCAGTATTTT.